The source of this T cell receptor (beta chain) is a study of identifying expanded T cells in peripheral blood. Profiling relied on immunoSEQ multiplex PCR, and the TCRdb table lists in-frame clones only, not all of them. The sample comprises roughly 120,000 clones, 88% of which are singletons, and approximately 8% rests with the top ten. J gave up 8 bases and V 1 base, and 7 bases lay outside the gene matches. Looked up from germline, CDR1 is SGHRS and CDR2 is YFSETQ. The CDR3 consists of 15 residues. The material sequenced was blood. The clonotype was recovered from a person aged 18 to 70 in good health. The chain joins TRBV5-1 to TRBJ2-1; 9 bases line up with TRBD1. The CDR3 nucleotides read TGCGCCAGCAGCTTGTCGGGACAGGGTCTTGATGAGCAGTTCTTC. Its protein product is CASSLSGQGLDEQFF.